Listed here are 9 T cell receptor beta chains from one sample, sequenced in a study of T cell responses to AZD1222 COVID-19 vaccine. This table comes from immunoSEQ multiplex PCR, and its TCRdb copy is limited to in-frame clones, with some not included. The sample yields about 100,000 clones, roughly 90% seen once. The source material was peripheral blood, sampled on day 0 of MenACWY control vaccination. These receptors all stem from an adult in good health.

J is TRBJ1-1 and V is TRBV27, with D possibly matching TRBD1 (6 bases). Germline V gene sequence: CDR1 MNHEY, CDR2 SMNVEV (reference sequence). The V gene lost 2 bases and the J gene lost 4 bases, with 14 bases spanning the gap. There are 15 residues in the CDR3. CDR3 coding DNA: TGTGCCAGCAGTTTAGGTCGGGGGCTAGGCACTGAAGCTTTCTTT. This sequence encodes CASSLGRGLGTEAFF.

This clone was counted between two and nine times. The CDR3 DNA follows: TGTGCCAGCAGTTTATCATTCTCGGGTGGCTACACCTTC. Its protein is CASSLSFSGGYTF. The chain uses TRBV28 and TRBJ1-2, with D unclear. This CDR3 spans 13 amino acids. V shed 1 base and J shed 7 bases, with 10 bases lying between them. Germline V gene sequence: CDR1 MDHEN, CDR2 SYDVKM.

The gene calls are TRBV3-1 (or the pseudogene TRBV3-2) and TRBJ1-2; D perhaps matches TRBD1 (5 bases). With 3 bases removed from V and 4 bases from J, the gap between germline ends came to 9 bases. Germline CDR1 and CDR2: LGHDT and YNNKEL (reference sequence). The CDR3 is 13 residues long. The CDR3 nucleotides read TGTGCCAGCAGCCACGGGACGTCCTATGGCTACACCTTC. This gives the protein CASSHGTSYGYTF.

V is TRBV7-2 and J is TRBJ2-1; 10 positions agree with TRBD1. The V segment lost 5 bases and the J segment 4 bases; nucleotides outside the gene matches: 8. CDR1 SGHTA and CDR2 FQGNSA come from the germline V gene. The CDR3 covers 16 residues. The DNA for the CDR3 is TGTGCCAGCAGCCAAACCGGGACAGGGGCTTACAATGAGCAGTTCTTC. It yields the protein CASSQTGTGAYNEQFF.

This chain links TRBV5-6 with TRBJ1-5; D is unresolved. Trimming pared 4 bases from V and 7 bases from J, leaving 9 bases between. Germline V gene data show CDR1 as SGHDT and CDR2 as YYEEEE. The CDR3 has 12 residues. As DNA, the CDR3 is TGTGCCAGCAGCCTGGCCCAACAGCCCCAGCATTTT. Protein sequence: CASSLAQQPQHF.

This chain connects TRBV28 to TRBJ2-7; weak D call: TRBD1 (5 bases). The germline V gene has CDR1 MDHEN and CDR2 SYDVKM. V was clipped by 3 bases and J by 2 bases, with 17 bases between them. This CDR3 spans 16 amino acids. The CDR3 here is CASSLILVAGTYEQYF. CDR3 DNA: TGTGCCAGCAGTTTGATCTTAGTGGCAGGGACCTACGAGCAGTACTTC.

V and J are TRBV3-1 (or the pseudogene TRBV3-2) and TRBJ2-1, with 7 bases identical to TRBD2. V lost 1 base, J lost 6 bases, and 3 bases stayed unmatched. The germline V gene encodes CDR1 LGHDT and CDR2 YNNKEL (reference sequence). This CDR3 has 14 residues. The CDR3 sequence: CASSQAGTINEQFF. CDR3 nucleotide sequence: TGTGCCAGCAGCCAAGCCGGGACTATCAATGAGCAGTTCTTC.

The chain carries TRBV11-2 and TRBJ1-1; D ambiguous. The CDR3 spans 13 residues. V lost 6 bases, J lost 1 base, and 9 bases lay in between. CDR1 and CDR2 from the germline V gene are SGHAT and FQNNGV. The CDR3 nucleotides are TGTGCCAGCAGATCGACCGAGAACACTGAAGCTTTCTTT. It specifies CASRSTENTEAFF.

The chain recombines TRBV10-3 with TRBJ2-3; maybe TRBD1 (6 bases). This CDR3 has 14 residues. CDR1 is ENHRY, CDR2 SYGVKD, per germline. V lost 4 bases, J lost 4 bases, and 12 bases lay in between. The CDR3 nucleotides are TGTGCCATCAGTGGCCTACAGGGACCAGATACGCAGTATTTT. Translating gives CAISGLQGPDTQYF.